The 3 T cell receptor beta chains listed next were all sequenced from one sample in a study of blood T cell repertoires in COVID-19. Repertoires were generated with immunoSEQ multiplex PCR, while TCRdb's copy carries only in-frame clones and drops some. This sample yields 150,000 to 200,000 clones, of which roughly 80% are seen a single time; more than 7.5% belongs to the top ten. The sample was peripheral blood. The origin of the receptors is a woman between 65 and 79 years old with acute or convalescent COVID-19.

The J gene is TRBJ1-5, the V gene TRBV6-2 or TRBV6-3; possible D gene TRBD1, 6 bases. Germline CDR1 is MNHEY and CDR2 is SVGEGT. V gave up 0 bases and J gave up 5 bases, with 8 bases separating them. The CDR3 runs to 14 residues. CDR3 DNA sequence: TGTGCCAGCAGTTACTCGAACAGGGATCAGCCCCAGCATTTT. Translating gives CASSYSNRDQPQHF.

The chain has TRBV7-9 and TRBJ1-2; 8 bases line up with TRBD1. Germline V gene lookup returns CDR1 SEHNR and CDR2 FQNEAQ (reference sequence). The CDR3 has 13 amino acids. V lost 1 base, J lost 12 bases, and 7 bases stayed unmatched. The CDR3 DNA follows: TGTGCCAGCAGCTTAGGGACAGGGTGGCTCGACACCTTC. It is translated as CASSLGTGWLDTF.

This clone was recorded a few times. The chain joins TRBV4-3 to TRBJ2-7; TRBD1 matches 9 bases. Trimming removed 0 bases from V and 3 bases from J; junction bases left unmatched: 6. The germline V gene encodes CDR1 LGHNA and CDR2 YSLEER. The CDR3 sequence is 16 residues long. CDR3 DNA sequence: TGCGCCAGCAGCCAAGACGTGGGGACAGGGCGCTACGAGCAGTACTTC. Protein product: CASSQDVGTGRYEQYF.